This passage covers 23 T cell receptor beta chains from one sample sequenced in a study of control samples from healthy donors and cancer patients. Clones were read by immunoSEQ multiplex PCR, and TCRdb kept only the in-frame ones, dropping some. In the table there are roughly 120,000 clones, approximately 90% of which are singletons. The sample comprised PBMCs. The origin of the receptors is a woman between 45 and 65 years old with colorectal cancer.

CDR3 nucleotides: TGTGCCAGTAGTATACAGAGCTCCTACAATGAGCAGTTCTTC. It is translated as CASSIQSSYNEQFF. The chain recombines TRBV19 with TRBJ2-1; D gene uncertain. The CDR3 loop spans 14 amino acids. The ends were cut back, 2 bases at V and 0 bases at J, with 5 bases in the middle. Germline CDR1 is LNHDA and CDR2 is SQIVND (reference sequence).

V is TRBV12-3 or TRBV12-4 and J is TRBJ2-5; TRBD1 is a possible D gene (6 bases). The CDR3 is 12 residues long. V shed 4 bases and J shed 3 bases, with 6 bases lying between them. The CDR3 sequence is CASSWDKETQYF. Written as DNA, the CDR3 is TGTGCCAGCAGTTGGGACAAAGAGACCCAGTACTTC.

The chain joins TRBV11-3 to TRBJ1-1, with D maybe TRBD1 (5 bases). Germline V gene data show CDR1 as SGHNT and CDR2 as YENEEA. The CDR3 runs 16 residues. Trimming took 2 bases from V and 7 from J, leaving 20 bases between them. The CDR3 coding sequence is TGTGCCAGCAGCTTACGAACCGGGACGCCAGATGGTGAAGCTTTCTTT. The encoded protein is CASSLRTGTPDGEAFF.

The chain employs TRBV30 and TRBJ2-7; 11 bases map to TRBD2. Unmatched junction bases numbered 7, after V lost 2 bases and J lost 7 bases. Germline assignment: CDR1 GTSNPN and CDR2 SVGIG (reference sequence). This CDR3 is 14 amino acids long. This chain's CDR3 is CAWSPGLAGGEQYF. The CDR3 DNA reads TGTGCCTGGAGTCCAGGTCTAGCGGGAGGTGAGCAGTACTTC.

V and J are TRBV27 and TRBJ2-7; D gene unclear. Per the germline V gene, CDR1 is MNHEY and CDR2 is SMNVEV (reference sequence). V shed 5 bases and J shed 1 base, with 12 bases lying between them. The CDR3 has 14 residues. In DNA, the CDR3 is TGTGCCAGCAGTCCCTCTGACGGATCCTACGAGCAGTACTTC. Protein: CASSPSDGSYEQYF.

The chain combines TRBV9 with TRBJ2-1; 9 bases are shared with TRBD2. The CDR3 totals 15 residues. V gave up 2 bases and J gave up 3 bases; unmatched junction bases: 3. The germline gives CDR1 SGDLS, CDR2 YYNGEE. Written as DNA, the CDR3 is TGTGCCAGCAGCGTTAGCGGGGGAGTCTACAATGAGCAGTTCTTC. This codes for CASSVSGGVYNEQFF.

The chain combines TRBV5-6 with TRBJ2-5, with D tentatively TRBD1 (6 bases). CDR3 size: 14 residues. The germline V gene has CDR1 SGHDT and CDR2 YYEEEE. The V and J ends lost 2 bases and 1 base respectively, with 9 bases between them. The CDR3 protein is CASSFLDSQETQYF. In DNA, the CDR3 is TGTGCCAGCAGCTTCCTGGACAGCCAAGAGACCCAGTACTTC. The full variable domain, rest sourced from reference TRBV5-6 and TRBJ2-5, is DAGVTQSPTHLIKTRGQQVTLRCSPKSGHDTVSWYQQALGQGPQFIFQYYEEEERQRGNFPDRFSGHQFPNYSSELNVNALLLGDSALYLCASSFLDSQETQYFGPGTRLLVL.

The rearrangement joins TRBV10-3 to TRBJ1-2; D gene unclear. Germline lookup yields CDR1 ENHRY and CDR2 SYGVKD. CDR3 length equals 13 residues. The V and J ends lost 6 bases and 2 bases respectively, with 10 bases between them. The CDR3 sequence: CAISSDLNYGYTF. The CDR3 DNA reads as TGTGCCATCAGCTCGGACCTGAACTATGGCTACACCTTC.

Only a few counts were recorded for this clone. The chain employs TRBV28 and TRBJ1-2; D is unresolved. Germline lookup yields CDR1 MDHEN and CDR2 SYDVKM. V was trimmed by 8 bases and J by 2 bases, leaving 6 bases between them. The CDR3 length is 11 residues. The CDR3: CASRENYGYTF. The DNA of the CDR3 is TGTGCCAGCCGCGAAAACTATGGCTACACCTTC.

The chain joins TRBV2 to TRBJ2-2; possible D gene TRBD1, 6 bases. V dropped 5 bases and J dropped 6 bases, with 37 bases sitting between them. The germline gives CDR1 SNHLY, CDR2 FYNNEI. This CDR3 has 22 amino acids. The CDR3 coding sequence is TGTGCCAGCAGTTACCTTGGGGCGGTAGACCCGGGACACTTTATTTCGGCCGGGGAGCTGTTTTTT. Translating it yields CASSYLGAVDPGHFISAGELFF. Together with reference TRBV2 and TRBJ2-2, the CDR3 gives the full variable domain: EPEVTQTPSHQVTQMGQEVILRCVPISNHLYFYWYRQILGQKVEFLVSFYNNEISEKSEIFDDQFSVERPDGSNFTLKIRSTKLEDSAMYFCASSYLGAVDPGHFISAGELFFGEGSRLTVL.

The CDR3 DNA sequence: TGTGCTAGTGGCCGGACTAGCGGAGGAAACACCGGGGAGCTGTTTTTT. This gives the protein CASGRTSGGNTGELFF. The V and J genes are TRBV12-5 and TRBJ2-2; the match to TRBD2 covers 10 bases. The germline gives CDR1 LGHNT, CDR2 FRNRAP. V lost 6 bases and J lost 2; bases outside the gene matches: 6. The length of the CDR3 is 16 residues.

J is TRBJ2-7 and V is TRBV19, with D possibly TRBD1 on 7 matching bases. Germline CDR1 LNHDA, CDR2 SQIVND (reference sequence). The CDR3 runs to 14 residues. Trimming stripped 5 bases from V and 6 bases from J, with 17 bases between. CDR3 loop: CASSSRTQGGEQYF. CDR3 coding DNA: TGTGCCAGTAGTTCCCGGACTCAGGGGGGCGAGCAGTACTTC.

In regard to this clone: The sample contains more than one DNA sequence encoding this CDR3. V gene TRBV9 combines with J gene TRBJ2-7; 9 nucleotides line up with TRBD2. Germline CDR1 and CDR2: SGDLS and YYNGEE. CDR3 size: 15 residues. Trimming took 0 bases from V and 6 from J; bases not matched to a gene: 7. CDR3 nucleotides: TGTGCCAGCAGCGTAGGCCTTCTAGCGGGAAGCGAGCAGTACTTC. Its translation: CASSVGLLAGSEQYF.

The chain recombines TRBV5-1 with TRBJ2-3, with 8 bases aligning to TRBD1. V shed 2 bases, J shed 0 bases, and the junction held 5 bases outside the gene matches. Looked up from germline, CDR1 is SGHRS and CDR2 is YFSETQ. The CDR3 has 16 residues. DNA for the CDR3: TGCGCCAGCAGCTTTCGGCAGGGGGCTAGCACAGATACGCAGTATTTT. Translating gives CASSFRQGASTDTQYF. Using reference TRBV5-1 and TRBJ2-3 for the parts outside the CDR3, the full variable domain is KAGVTQTPRYLIKTRGQQVTLSCSPISGHRSVSWYQQTPGQGLQFLFEYFSETQRNKGNFPGRFSGRQFSNSRSEMNVSTLELGDSALYLCASSFRQGASTDTQYFGPGTRLTVL.

The chain uses TRBV15 and TRBJ2-5; maybe TRBD2 (6 bases). This CDR3 has 14 residues. V lost 0 bases and J 9 bases, leaving 14 bases between the germline ends. Germline lookup yields CDR1 LNHNV and CDR2 YYDKDF (reference sequence). CDR3: CATSRDRGGPPQYF. CDR3 sequence (DNA): TGTGCCACCAGCAGAGATCGGGGAGGTCCCCCCCAGTACTTC.

The chain recombines TRBV3-1 (or the pseudogene TRBV3-2) with TRBJ2-5, with D maybe TRBD2 (6 bases). CDR1 and CDR2 (germline): LGHDT, YNNKEL (reference sequence). Trimming pared 1 base from V and 4 bases from J, leaving 10 bases between. CDR3 length equals 14 residues. The CDR3 reads CASSQVAEGETQYF. The CDR3, as DNA: TGTGCCAGCAGCCAAGTAGCGGAGGGAGAGACCCAGTACTTC.

This chain connects TRBV6-1 to TRBJ2-5; 7 nucleotides line up with TRBD2. The V and J ends lost 1 base and 2 bases, in that order; junction bases with no gene match: 4. The CDR3 contains 15 residues. Germline CDR1 is MNHNS and CDR2 is SASEGT. The DNA of the CDR3 is TGTGCCAGCAGTGAAGAGCCTAGCGGTCAAGAGACCCAGTACTTC. This codes for CASSEEPSGQETQYF.

CDR3 amino acids: CASSPNPRFTGELFF. CDR3 coding DNA: TGTGCCAGCAGCCCTAACCCCCGCTTCACCGGGGAGCTGTTTTTT. The chain combines TRBV7-3 with TRBJ2-2; D unclear. The CDR3 length is 15 residues. CDR1 and CDR2 from the germline V gene are SGHTA and FQGTGA. V lost 5 bases and J 4 bases, leaving 14 bases between the germline ends.

This clone turned up a few times. The chain couples TRBV5-1 to TRBJ2-7; TRBD2 agrees at 13 bases. V lost 2 bases, J lost 0 bases, and 5 bases stayed unmatched. Germline V gene data show CDR1 as SGHRS and CDR2 as YFSETQ. The CDR3 has 17 residues. The CDR3: CASSFSTSGGSSYEQYF. The CDR3 DNA reads as TGCGCCAGCAGCTTCTCGACTAGCGGGGGGAGCTCCTACGAGCAGTACTTC.

The rearrangement uses TRBV25-1 and TRBJ1-2, with 9 positions matching TRBD1. With V trimmed by 2 bases and J by 4 bases, 14 bases remained unmatched. The CDR3 is 18 residues long. Germline-derived CDR1 and CDR2 are MGHDK and SYGVNS. This CDR3 reads CASSEGLGQGRGVYGYTF. DNA of the CDR3: TGTGCCAGCAGTGAAGGTTTGGGACAGGGCCGGGGTGTCTATGGCTACACCTTC.

J is TRBJ1-2 and V is TRBV6-6; TRBD1 agrees at 10 bases. CDR1 and CDR2 from the germline V gene are MNHNY and SVGAGI (reference sequence). V shed 5 bases, J shed 8 bases, and the junction held 11 bases outside the gene matches. The CDR3 contains 15 residues. CDR3 residues: CASSLIMGQGTGYTF. CDR3 DNA sequence: TGTGCCAGCAGTCTGATTATGGGACAGGGGACAGGCTACACCTTC.

J is TRBJ1-5 and V is TRBV18; the D gene is possibly TRBD1 (5 bases). CDR3 length: 16 amino acids. Germline-derived CDR1 and CDR2 are KGHSH and LQKENI. The V gene lost 4 bases and the J gene lost 2 bases, with 15 bases spanning the gap. Here the CDR3 reads CASSRGGAARNQPQHF. The CDR3 nucleotides are TGTGCCAGCTCACGGGGTGGGGCGGCTCGCAATCAGCCCCAGCATTTT.

The chain carries TRBV3-1 (or the pseudogene TRBV3-2) and TRBJ2-2; no definite D call. The germline V gene encodes CDR1 LGHDT and CDR2 YNNKEL (reference sequence). This CDR3 contains 12 residues. The V and J ends lost 0 bases and 6 bases respectively, with 2 bases between them. The CDR3 reads CASSQDPGELFF. In DNA form, the CDR3 reads TGTGCCAGCAGCCAAGACCCCGGGGAGCTGTTTTTT.